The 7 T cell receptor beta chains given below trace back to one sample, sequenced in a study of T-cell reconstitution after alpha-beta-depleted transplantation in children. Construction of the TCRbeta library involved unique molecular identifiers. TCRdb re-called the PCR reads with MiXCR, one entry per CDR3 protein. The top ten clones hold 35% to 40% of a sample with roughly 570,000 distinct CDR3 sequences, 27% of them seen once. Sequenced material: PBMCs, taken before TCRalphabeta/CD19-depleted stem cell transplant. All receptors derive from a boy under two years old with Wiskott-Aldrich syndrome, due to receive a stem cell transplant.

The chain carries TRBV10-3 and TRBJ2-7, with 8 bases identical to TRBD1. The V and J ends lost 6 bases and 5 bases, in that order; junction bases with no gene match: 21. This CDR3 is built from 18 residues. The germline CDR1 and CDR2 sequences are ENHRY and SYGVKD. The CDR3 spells CAISADRERRDPGDEQYF. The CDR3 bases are TGTGCCATCAGCGCGGACAGGGAACGTCGGGATCCGGGGGACGAGCAGTACTTC.

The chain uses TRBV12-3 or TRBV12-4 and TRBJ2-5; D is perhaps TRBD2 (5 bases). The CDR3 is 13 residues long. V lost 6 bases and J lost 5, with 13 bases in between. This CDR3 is CASRPGVGETQYF. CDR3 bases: TGTGCCAGCAGACCCGGGGTTGGGGAGACCCAGTACTTC.

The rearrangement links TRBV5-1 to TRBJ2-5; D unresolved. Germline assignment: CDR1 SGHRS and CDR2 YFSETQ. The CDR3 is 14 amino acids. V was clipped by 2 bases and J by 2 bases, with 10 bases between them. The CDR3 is CASSFGPDQETQYF. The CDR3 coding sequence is TGCGCCAGCAGCTTCGGTCCGGATCAAGAGACCCAGTACTTC.

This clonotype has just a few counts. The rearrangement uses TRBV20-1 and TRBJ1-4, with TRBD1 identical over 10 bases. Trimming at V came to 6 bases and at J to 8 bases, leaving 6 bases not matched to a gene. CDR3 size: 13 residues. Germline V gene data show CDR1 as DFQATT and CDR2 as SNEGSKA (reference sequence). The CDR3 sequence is CSAPGQGYEKLFF. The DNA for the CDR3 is TGCAGTGCGCCGGGACAGGGGTACGAAAAACTGTTTTTT.

The CDR3 coding sequence is TGTGCCAGCAGCCCTCGACAGGGTGTGGACACTGAAGCTTTCTTT. Its translation is CASSPRQGVDTEAFF. The chain couples TRBV7-2 to TRBJ1-1, with TRBD1 matching over 7 bases. Germline CDR1 and CDR2: SGHTA and FQGNSA. This CDR3 spans 15 amino acids. J was trimmed by 3 bases and V by 5 bases; bases with no gene match: 9.

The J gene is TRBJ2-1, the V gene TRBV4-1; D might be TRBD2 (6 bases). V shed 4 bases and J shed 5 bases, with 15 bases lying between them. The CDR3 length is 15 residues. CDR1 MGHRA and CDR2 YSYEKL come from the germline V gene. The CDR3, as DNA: TGCGCCAGCAGCCCATGGGGGACTCTGAACAATGAGCAGTTCTTC. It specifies CASSPWGTLNNEQFF.

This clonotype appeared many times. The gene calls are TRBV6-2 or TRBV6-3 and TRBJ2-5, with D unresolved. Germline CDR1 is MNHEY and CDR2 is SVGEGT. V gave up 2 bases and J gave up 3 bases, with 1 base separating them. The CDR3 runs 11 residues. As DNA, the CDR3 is TGTGCCAGCAGTTACAAAGAGACCCAGTACTTC. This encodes CASSYKETQYF.